This T cell receptor (beta chain) came from a study of cytomegalovirus exposure and HLA in healthy donors. Turning to the study itself: Of several hundred genotyped donors, about 80% grouped in the Caucasian-associated ancestry cluster.

The study, taken as a whole, reports: What was likely a sequencing artifact was a cluster of highly shared sequence variants. It has been reported that TCR beta sequences accurately predicted the HLA-A and HLA-B alleles of most subjects.

PCR primers comprised 60 Vbeta and 13 Jbeta primers. In the authors' methods: Unique TCR beta chains totaled around 86 million in a later count, with some 10 million of them shared. The protocol was immunoSEQ multiplex PCR, while the TCRdb copy is restricted to in-frame clones and leaves out a portion. V, J and clone size derive from that table, while D and trimming were established from the DNA sequence. The repertoire holds some 110,000 clones, with around 80% as singletons. As for this clone: The antigen is undetermined.

V lost 6 bases and J lost 10; bases outside the gene matches: 3. This CDR3 contains 12 residues. CDR1 is SNHLY and CDR2 is FYNNEI in the germline V gene. The sequenced material came from PBMCs. The TCR sequence derives from a man aged 30-40 years in good health and CMV-seropositive. The genes are TRBV2 and TRBJ1-3, with TRBD1 matching over 10 bases. As DNA, the CDR3 is TGTGCCAGCAGGGACAGGGGGGATACCATATATTTT. Encoded protein: CASRDRGDTIYF.